This T cell receptor (beta chain) was obtained from a study of blood T cell repertoires in COVID-19. Looked up from germline, CDR1 is SGHDT and CDR2 is YYEEEE. The CDR3 is 16 residues long. Trimming pared 0 bases from V and 3 bases from J, leaving 13 bases between. Here immunoSEQ multiplex PCR was the method, and the copy in TCRdb shows in-frame clones only, minus some. The sample lists 190,000 or so clones, around 87% occurring once. This clonotype originated in a man in his forties or fifties with active or convalescent COVID-19. Sequencing input: peripheral blood. The rearrangement links TRBV5-6 to TRBJ2-1; no firm D call. The CDR3 spells CASSLATQTRYNEQFF. CDR3 coding DNA: TGTGCCAGCAGCTTGGCCACACAGACCCGCTACAATGAGCAGTTCTTC.